Included here is one TCR beta chain sequence, with context. Sequencing was performed with immunoSEQ multiplex PCR; in TCRdb, only in-frame clones are kept and a portion is missing. The profile covers 20,000 to 25,000 clones, with roughly 90% appearing a single time and 29% taken by the ten largest. These data belong to a study of OX40 agonist ivuxolimab in advanced cancers. The J segment lost 5 bases and the V segment lost 4 bases, leaving 6 bases of the junction unmatched. Per the germline V gene, CDR1 is MNHNY and CDR2 is SVGAGI (reference sequence). The CDR3 is 15 amino acids. This sequence originates from an adult with an advanced solid tumor such as melanoma, head and neck, liver or kidney cancer. The source material was CD4+ or CD8+ T cells sorted from blood, sampled in a trial of the OX40 agonist ivuxolimab. The gene calls are TRBV6-6 and TRBJ2-7, with 12 nucleotides matching TRBD1. The CDR3 sequence is CASSWGTGGNDEQYF. For the CDR3, the DNA is TGTGCCAGCAGTTGGGGGACAGGGGGCAACGACGAGCAGTACTTC.